The entry that follows covers one TCR beta chain sequence. Antigen unknown. This entry is derived from a study of cytomegalovirus exposure and HLA in healthy donors. Across the whole study: An earlier analysis identified some 110 million unique TCR beta sequences in about 200 million T cells. Early released data comprised about 84 million unique TCRs from HLA-typed donors.

Vbeta (60) and Jbeta (13) primers were used in the PCR. The repertoire was sequenced with immunoSEQ multiplex PCR; TCRdb's copy has only in-frame clones and lacks some. The sample yields about 98,000 clones, about four fifths seen once. Whole-study results and caveats: A later analysis, which compared TCR beta chains of equal frequency, found the HLA-associated ones more clonally expanded.

V lost 6 bases and J lost 4; bases outside the gene matches: 11. The CDR3 has 15 residues. Looked up from germline, CDR1 is MDHEN and CDR2 is SYDVKM. Sequenced sample: PBMCs. The chain employs TRBV28 and TRBJ2-5; TRBD1 aligns across 7 bases. The TCR sequence derives from a female donor in good health and CMV-seropositive. The CDR3 reads CASSPQGRFGETQYF. The DNA of the CDR3 is TGTGCCAGCAGCCCACAGGGGCGTTTTGGAGAGACCCAGTACTTC. The variable domain in full, completed from reference TRBV28 and TRBJ2-5, reads DVKVTQSSRYLVKRTGEKVFLECVQDMDHENMFWYRQDPGLGLRLIYFSYDVKMKEKGDIPEGYSVSREKKERFSLILESASTNQTSMYLCASSPQGRFGETQYFGPGTRLLVL.